The present entry profiles one T cell receptor (beta chain) with its context. Its antigen is still unknown. This specimen belongs to a study of cytomegalovirus exposure and HLA in healthy donors. Overall study: The 120 validation repertoires used the same platform as the approximately 670 first-cohort repertoires (as reported by a later analysis).

Findings and caveats of the study: According to a subsequent analysis, TCR clusters from the first cohort were inclined to appear together in the 130 or so validation repertoires. In vitro experiments confirmed that three CMV-associated chains were specific for CMV antigens.

The assay was immunoSEQ multiplex PCR, and TCRdb's table has in-frame clones only and misses some. The repertoire includes about 310,000 clones, nearly 90% of them detected once, and roughly 0.96% sits in the top ten. The donors were part of the 120-subject validation cohort, which stood apart from the approximately 670-subject first cohort. The receptor was isolated from a man aged 30 to 39 in good health and CMV-seronegative. The sample was PBMCs.

In DNA form, the CDR3 reads TGTGCCAGCAGTGACTTGCCAGGGGGCACCTCTGGGGCCAACGTCCTGACTTTC. This translates into CASSDLPGGTSGANVLTF. The chain links TRBV6-4 to TRBJ2-6, with TRBD1 matching 8 bases. This CDR3 comprises 18 residues. Germline values: CDR1 MRHNA, CDR2 SNTAGT. V shed 1 base and J 0 bases; nucleotides not matched to a gene: 5.